This entry concerns a single T cell receptor (beta chain). The record originates from a study of blood T cell repertoires in COVID-19. Study background: Samples of COVID-19 (acute and convalescent) were obtained from the United States, Italy and Spain. Sources were T cells, B-cell-depleted T cells, or PBMCs; the material itself was cDNA or gDNA.

The V gene end was trimmed by 3 bases and the J gene end by 8 bases; junction bases not matched to a gene: 19. Germline assignment: CDR1 GTSNPN and CDR2 SVGIG (reference sequence). The CDR3 is 18 amino acids. As processed by the authors: How many nucleated cells were present was estimated from reference gene primer amplification. The table came from immunoSEQ multiplex PCR; TCRdb's copy has only in-frame clones and leaves some out. V and J calls and clone size are as listed in that table; D and trimming were resolved from the DNA. Of nearly 100,000 clones in the sample, 65% to 85% were seen once. Specimen: peripheral blood. V gene TRBV30 combines with J gene TRBJ1-2; the match to TRBD1 covers 12 bases. This clonotype was obtained from a woman in her sixties with acute or convalescent COVID-19. The DNA for the CDR3 is TGTGCCTGGAGCTTTCGGCCGGGACAGGGGGCAATGAGCGGGGGCTACACCTTC. As protein: CAWSFRPGQGAMSGGYTF.